This TCR beta chain was retrieved from a study of CD8 T cells in ankylosing spondylitis. The CDR3 has 16 residues. A single record per CDR3 protein comes from TCRdb applying MiXCR to the 5' RACE reads. The sample records about 33,000 distinct CDR3 sequences, 11% to 15% being singletons. In this sample, this clonotype turned up a few times. J is TRBJ2-2 and V is TRBV21-1. TRBV21-1 is a documented pseudogene. The receptor comes from a male donor with ankylosing spondylitis or in good health (not recorded which). Input material: blood. Here the CDR3 DNA reads TGTGCCAGCAGCACCCGTAAAGCCTGGGACACCGGGGAGCTGTTTTTT. This gives the protein CASSTRKAWDTGELFF.